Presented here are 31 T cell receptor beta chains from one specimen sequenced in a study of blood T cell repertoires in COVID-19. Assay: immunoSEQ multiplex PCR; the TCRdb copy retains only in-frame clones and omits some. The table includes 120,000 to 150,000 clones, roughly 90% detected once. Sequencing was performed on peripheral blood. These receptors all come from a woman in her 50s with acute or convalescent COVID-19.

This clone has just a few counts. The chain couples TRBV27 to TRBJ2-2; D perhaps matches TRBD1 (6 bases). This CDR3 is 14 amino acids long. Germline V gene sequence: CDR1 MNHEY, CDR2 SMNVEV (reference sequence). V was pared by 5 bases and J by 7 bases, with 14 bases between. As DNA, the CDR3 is TGTGCCAGCAGTCAAAACAGGGTCGTCGGGGAGCTGTTTTTT. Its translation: CASSQNRVVGELFF.

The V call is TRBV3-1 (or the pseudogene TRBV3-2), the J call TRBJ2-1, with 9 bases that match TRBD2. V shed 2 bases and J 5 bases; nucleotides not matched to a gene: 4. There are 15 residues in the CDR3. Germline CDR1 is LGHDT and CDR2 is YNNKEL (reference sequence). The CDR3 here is CASSQNLAGHNEQFF. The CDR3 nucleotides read TGTGCCAGCAGCCAAAACCTAGCGGGACACAATGAGCAGTTCTTC.

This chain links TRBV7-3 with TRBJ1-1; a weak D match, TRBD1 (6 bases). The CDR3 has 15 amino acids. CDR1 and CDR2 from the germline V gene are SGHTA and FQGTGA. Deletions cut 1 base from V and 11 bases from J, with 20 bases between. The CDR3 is CASSLNPGGQAEAFF. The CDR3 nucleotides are TGTGCCAGCAGCTTAAACCCCGGGGGGCAGGCCGAGGCTTTCTTT.

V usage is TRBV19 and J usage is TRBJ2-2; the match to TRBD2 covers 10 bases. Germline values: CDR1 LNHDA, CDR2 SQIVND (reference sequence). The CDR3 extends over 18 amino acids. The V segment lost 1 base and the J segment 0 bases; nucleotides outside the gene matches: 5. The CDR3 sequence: CASSIGVAGGANTGELFF. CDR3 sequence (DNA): TGTGCCAGTAGTATAGGGGTAGCGGGAGGAGCGAACACCGGGGAGCTGTTTTTT.

The CDR3 coding sequence is TGTGCCAGCAGTTTAGGTCCTGCCTACGAGCAGTACTTC. Amino acids: CASSLGPAYEQYF. The chain is built from TRBV12-3 or TRBV12-4 and TRBJ2-7; unclear D gene. The germline V and J ends were trimmed by 1 base and 2 bases, with 6 bases remaining between them. The CDR3 length is 13 residues.

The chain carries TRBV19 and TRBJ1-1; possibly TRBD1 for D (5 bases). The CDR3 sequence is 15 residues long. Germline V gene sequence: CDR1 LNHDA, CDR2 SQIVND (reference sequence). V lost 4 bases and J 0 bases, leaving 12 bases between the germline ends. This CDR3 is CASSTLGGMNTEAFF. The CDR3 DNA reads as TGTGCCAGTAGTACCTTGGGGGGGATGAACACTGAAGCTTTCTTT.

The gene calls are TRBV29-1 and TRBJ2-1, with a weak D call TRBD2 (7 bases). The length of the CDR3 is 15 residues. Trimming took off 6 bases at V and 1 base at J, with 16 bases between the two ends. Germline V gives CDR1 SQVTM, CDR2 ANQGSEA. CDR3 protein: CSVERGALSYNEQFF. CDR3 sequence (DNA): TGCAGCGTGGAACGGGGGGCCCTATCCTACAATGAGCAGTTCTTC.

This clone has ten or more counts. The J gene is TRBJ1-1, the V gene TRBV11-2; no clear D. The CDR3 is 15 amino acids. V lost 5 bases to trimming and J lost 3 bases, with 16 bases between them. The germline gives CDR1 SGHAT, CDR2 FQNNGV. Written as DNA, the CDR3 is TGTGCCAGCAGCCCCACCGAGAAACAGTACACTGAAGCTTTCTTT. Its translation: CASSPTEKQYTEAFF.

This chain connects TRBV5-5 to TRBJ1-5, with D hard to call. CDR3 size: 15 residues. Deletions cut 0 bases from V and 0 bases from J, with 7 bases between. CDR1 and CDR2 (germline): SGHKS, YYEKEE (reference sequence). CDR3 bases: TGTGCCAGCAGCTTGGTGGGGAGTAGCAATCAGCCCCAGCATTTT. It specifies CASSLVGSSNQPQHF.

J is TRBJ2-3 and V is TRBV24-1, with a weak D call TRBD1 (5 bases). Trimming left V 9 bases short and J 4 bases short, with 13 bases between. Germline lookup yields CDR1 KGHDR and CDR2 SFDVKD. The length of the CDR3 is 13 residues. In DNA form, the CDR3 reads TGTGCCACCTCTAAAGGGGTCGCAGATACGCAGTATTTT. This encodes CATSKGVADTQYF.

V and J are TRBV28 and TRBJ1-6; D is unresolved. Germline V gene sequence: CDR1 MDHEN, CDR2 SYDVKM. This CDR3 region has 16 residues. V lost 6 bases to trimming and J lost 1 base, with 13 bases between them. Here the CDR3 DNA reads TGTGCCAGCAGATTAATAGCCGCATCCTATAATTCACCCCTCCACTTT. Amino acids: CASRLIAASYNSPLHF.

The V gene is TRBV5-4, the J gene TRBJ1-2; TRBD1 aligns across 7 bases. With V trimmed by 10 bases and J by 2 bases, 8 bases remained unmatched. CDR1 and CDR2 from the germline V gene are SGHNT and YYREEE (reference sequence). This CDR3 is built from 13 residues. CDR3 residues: CAFRATGNYGYTF. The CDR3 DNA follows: TGTGCCTTTCGCGCGACAGGGAACTATGGCTACACCTTC.

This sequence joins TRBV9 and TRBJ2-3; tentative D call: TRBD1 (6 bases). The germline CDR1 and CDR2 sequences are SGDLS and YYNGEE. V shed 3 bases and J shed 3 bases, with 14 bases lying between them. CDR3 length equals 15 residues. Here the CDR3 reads CASSGSYRETDTQYF. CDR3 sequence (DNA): TGTGCCAGCAGCGGATCTTACAGGGAAACAGATACGCAGTATTTT.

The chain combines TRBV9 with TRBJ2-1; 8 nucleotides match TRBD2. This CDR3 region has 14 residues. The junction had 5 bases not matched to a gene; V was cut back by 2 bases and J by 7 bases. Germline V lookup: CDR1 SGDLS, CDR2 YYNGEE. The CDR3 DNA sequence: TGTGCCAGCAGCGTGAGCGGGGGTCGGAATGAGCAGTTCTTC. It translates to CASSVSGGRNEQFF. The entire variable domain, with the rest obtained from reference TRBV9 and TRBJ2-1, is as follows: DSGVTQTPKHLITATGQRVTLRCSPRSGDLSVYWYQQSLDQGLQFLIQYYNGEERAKGNILERFSAQQFPDLHSELNLSSLELGDSALYFCASSVSGGRNEQFFGPGTRLTVL.

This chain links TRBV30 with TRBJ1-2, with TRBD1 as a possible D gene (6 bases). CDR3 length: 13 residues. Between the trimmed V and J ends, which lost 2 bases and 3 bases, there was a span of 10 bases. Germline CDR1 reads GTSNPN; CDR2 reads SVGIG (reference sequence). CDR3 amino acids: CAWSRGGDYGYTF. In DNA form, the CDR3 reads TGTGCCTGGAGTAGGGGGGGAGACTATGGCTACACCTTC.

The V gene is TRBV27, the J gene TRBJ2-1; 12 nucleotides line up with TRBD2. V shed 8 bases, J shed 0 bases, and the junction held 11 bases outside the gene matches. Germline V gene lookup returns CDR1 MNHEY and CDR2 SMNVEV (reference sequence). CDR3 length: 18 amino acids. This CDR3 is CASRGLAGLASSYNEQFF. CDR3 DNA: TGTGCCAGCCGAGGACTAGCGGGGCTAGCGAGCTCCTACAATGAGCAGTTCTTC.

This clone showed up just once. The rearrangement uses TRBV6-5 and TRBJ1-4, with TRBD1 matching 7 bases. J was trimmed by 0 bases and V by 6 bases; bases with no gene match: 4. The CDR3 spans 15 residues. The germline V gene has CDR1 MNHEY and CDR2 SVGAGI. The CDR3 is CASRRDRATNEKLFF. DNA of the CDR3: TGTGCCAGCAGGAGAGACAGGGCAACTAATGAAAAACTGTTTTTT.

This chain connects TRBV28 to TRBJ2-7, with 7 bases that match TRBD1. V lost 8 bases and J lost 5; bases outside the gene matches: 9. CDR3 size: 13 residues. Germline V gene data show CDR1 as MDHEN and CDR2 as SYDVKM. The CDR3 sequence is CASLATGWHEQYF. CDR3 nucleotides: TGTGCCAGCTTGGCGACAGGGTGGCACGAGCAGTACTTC.

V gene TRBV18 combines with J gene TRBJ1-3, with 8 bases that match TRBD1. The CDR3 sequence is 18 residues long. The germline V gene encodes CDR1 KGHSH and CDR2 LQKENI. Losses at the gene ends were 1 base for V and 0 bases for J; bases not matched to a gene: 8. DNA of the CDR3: TGTGCCAGCTCACCACGTGTCGGGACAGGTACCTCTGGAAACACCATATATTTT. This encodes CASSPRVGTGTSGNTIYF.

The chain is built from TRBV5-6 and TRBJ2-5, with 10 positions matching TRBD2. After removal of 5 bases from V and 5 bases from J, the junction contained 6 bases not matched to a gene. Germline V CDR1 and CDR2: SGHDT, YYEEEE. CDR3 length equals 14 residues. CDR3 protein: CASSPSGSRETQYF. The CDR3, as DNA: TGTGCCAGCAGTCCTAGCGGGAGCAGGGAGACCCAGTACTTC. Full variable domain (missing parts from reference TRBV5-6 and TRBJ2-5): DAGVTQSPTHLIKTRGQQVTLRCSPKSGHDTVSWYQQALGQGPQFIFQYYEEEERQRGNFPDRFSGHQFPNYSSELNVNALLLGDSALYLCASSPSGSRETQYFGPGTRLLVL.

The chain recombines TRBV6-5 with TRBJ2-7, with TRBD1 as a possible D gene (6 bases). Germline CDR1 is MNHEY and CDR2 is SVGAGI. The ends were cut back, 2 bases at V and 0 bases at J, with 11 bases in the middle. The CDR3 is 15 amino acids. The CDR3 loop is CASSYNQDSSYEQYF. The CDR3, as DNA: TGTGCCAGCAGTTACAATCAGGACAGCTCCTACGAGCAGTACTTC.

The CDR3 DNA reads as TGTGCCAGTCAGCCAAGCGGGAGGGAAGAGACCCAGTACTTC. Amino acids: CASQPSGREETQYF. The genes are TRBV5-6 and TRBJ2-5, with 10 positions matching TRBD2. Germline CDR1 SGHDT, CDR2 YYEEEE. This CDR3 contains 14 residues. The V and J ends lost 8 bases and 3 bases, in that order; junction bases with no gene match: 7.

This CDR3 reads CASSEWGRQGGIEKLFF. CDR3 DNA sequence: TGTGCCAGCAGTGAATGGGGACGACAGGGGGGTATCGAAAAACTGTTTTTT. V gene TRBV25-1 combines with J gene TRBJ1-4, with TRBD1 identical over 9 bases. The ends lost 1 base at V and 8 bases at J; junction bases unmatched: 11. This CDR3 comprises 17 residues. The germline CDR1 and CDR2 sequences are MGHDK and SYGVNS.

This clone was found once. Here the CDR3 DNA reads TGTGCCACCAGCAGACCGACTAGCGGGATAGCAGATACGCAGTATTTT. Translated, it gives CATSRPTSGIADTQYF. The gene calls are TRBV15 and TRBJ2-3, with 11 bases that match TRBD2. CDR3 length: 16 amino acids. CDR1 and CDR2 (germline): LNHNV, YYDKDF (reference sequence). The trim removed 2 bases at V and 4 bases at J, leaving 5 bases unmatched.

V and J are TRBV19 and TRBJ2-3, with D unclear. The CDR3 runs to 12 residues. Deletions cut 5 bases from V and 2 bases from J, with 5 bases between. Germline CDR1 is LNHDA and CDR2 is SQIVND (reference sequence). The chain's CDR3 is CASSVSTDTQYF. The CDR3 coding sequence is TGTGCCAGTAGTGTCTCCACAGATACGCAGTATTTT.

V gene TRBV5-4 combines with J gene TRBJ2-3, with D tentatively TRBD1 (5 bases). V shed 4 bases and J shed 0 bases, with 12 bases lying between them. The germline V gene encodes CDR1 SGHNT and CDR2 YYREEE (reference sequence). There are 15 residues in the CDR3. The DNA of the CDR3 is TGTGCCAGCAGCCGTACAGGAGTTAGCACAGATACGCAGTATTTT. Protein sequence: CASSRTGVSTDTQYF.

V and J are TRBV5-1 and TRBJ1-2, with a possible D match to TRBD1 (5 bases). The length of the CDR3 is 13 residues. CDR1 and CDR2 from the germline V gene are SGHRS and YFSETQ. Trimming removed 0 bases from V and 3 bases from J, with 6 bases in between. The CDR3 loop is CASSLAQDYGYTF. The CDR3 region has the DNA TGCGCCAGCAGCTTGGCACAGGACTATGGCTACACCTTC.

CDR3 nucleotide sequence: TGCGCCAGCAGCTTGGTCACAGGGTATGGCTACACCTTC. Protein: CASSLVTGYGYTF. The V and J genes are TRBV5-1 and TRBJ1-2, with TRBD1 as a possible D gene (6 bases). The CDR3 has 13 residues. Germline assignment: CDR1 SGHRS and CDR2 YFSETQ. V was pared by 0 bases and J by 5 bases, with 8 bases between.

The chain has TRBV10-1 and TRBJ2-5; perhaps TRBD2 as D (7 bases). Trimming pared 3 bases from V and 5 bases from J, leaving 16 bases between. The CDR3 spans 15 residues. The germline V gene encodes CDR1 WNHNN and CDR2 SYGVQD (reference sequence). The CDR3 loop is CASSDRGAPGETQYF. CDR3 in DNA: TGCGCCAGCAGTGATCGGGGGGCGCCGGGGGAGACCCAGTACTTC.

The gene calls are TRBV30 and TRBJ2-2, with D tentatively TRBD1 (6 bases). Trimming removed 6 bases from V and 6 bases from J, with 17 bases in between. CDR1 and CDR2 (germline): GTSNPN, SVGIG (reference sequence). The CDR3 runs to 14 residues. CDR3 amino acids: CACPNDRLAGELFF. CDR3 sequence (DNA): TGTGCCTGCCCTAACGACAGGCTCGCCGGGGAGCTGTTTTTT.

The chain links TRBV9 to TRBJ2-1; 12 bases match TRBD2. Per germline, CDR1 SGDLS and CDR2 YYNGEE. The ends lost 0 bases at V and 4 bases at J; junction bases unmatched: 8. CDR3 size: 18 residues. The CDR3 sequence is CASSVVPSSGGAYNEQFF. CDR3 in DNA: TGTGCCAGCAGCGTAGTGCCCTCTAGCGGGGGGGCGTACAATGAGCAGTTCTTC.